The next 10 T cell receptor beta chains were all read from a single sample in a study of blood T cell repertoires in COVID-19. The protocol was immunoSEQ multiplex PCR, while the TCRdb copy is restricted to in-frame clones and leaves out a portion. This table has 280,000 or so clones, 80% to 90% appearing once. Sequencing used PBMCs or T cells enriched from blood (not recorded which). The receptors were gathered from a man aged 30-40 years who had recovered from COVID-19.

The chain carries TRBV29-1 and TRBJ2-7; maybe TRBD1 (5 bases). Looked up from germline, CDR1 is SQVTM and CDR2 is ANQGSEA. CDR3 size: 16 residues. Between the trimmed V and J ends, which lost 0 bases and 3 bases, there was a span of 18 bases. The CDR3, as DNA: TGCAGCGTTGAAGATCGTACGGGTGGGCAGGGCTACGAGCAGTACTTC. Its protein product is CSVEDRTGGQGYEQYF.

The V and J genes are TRBV15 and TRBJ1-5, with 7 nucleotides matching TRBD1. This CDR3 region has 17 residues. From germline, CDR1 is LNHNV and CDR2 YYDKDF (reference sequence). Losses at the gene ends were 1 base for V and 1 base for J; bases not matched to a gene: 7. The CDR3 DNA reads as TGTGCCACCAGCAGAGGACTCGACAGGGACAGCAATCAGCCCCAGCATTTT. It codes for CATSRGLDRDSNQPQHF. Full variable domain (missing parts from reference TRBV15 and TRBJ1-5): DAMVIQNPRYQVTQFGKPVTLSCSQTLNHNVMYWYQQKSSQAPKLLFHYYDKDFNNEADTPDNFQSRRPNTSFCFLDIRSPGLGDTAMYLCATSRGLDRDSNQPQHFGDGTRLSIL.

This chain's CDR3 is CATSDPGLAGGPQYF. In DNA form, the CDR3 reads TGTGCCACCAGTGACCCGGGACTAGCGGGGGGACCGCAGTATTTT. This sequence joins TRBV24-1 and TRBJ2-3, with TRBD2 matching over 15 bases. The germline V gene has CDR1 KGHDR and CDR2 SFDVKD. V gave up 4 bases and J gave up 10 bases; unmatched junction bases: 5. The CDR3 length is 15 residues.

In its sample, this clone was seen a few times. The V call is TRBV10-3, the J call TRBJ1-6; the D gene is possibly TRBD1 (6 bases). The CDR3 loop spans 14 amino acids. Germline CDR1 and CDR2: ENHRY and SYGVKD. V gave up 4 bases and J gave up 7 bases, with 11 bases separating them. CDR3 bases: TGTGCCATCAGTGTACAGGGTGAGAATTCACCCCTCCACTTT. This sequence encodes CAISVQGENSPLHF.

The chain joins TRBV5-1 to TRBJ2-3; 7 nucleotides align to TRBD2. J lost 5 bases, V lost 4 bases, and 4 bases had no gene match. This CDR3 comprises 13 residues. Germline CDR1 is SGHRS and CDR2 is YFSETQ. The CDR3 nucleotides are TGCGCCAGCAGCACCGGGGAGGGAGATACGCAGTATTTT. The encoded protein is CASSTGEGDTQYF.

The V and J genes are TRBV27 and TRBJ2-5, with TRBD2 matching over 11 bases. Germline values: CDR1 MNHEY, CDR2 SMNVEV (reference sequence). V was clipped by 5 bases and J by 3 bases; unmatched bases: 8. The CDR3 has 16 residues. Here the CDR3 reads CASSTIGLAGKETQYF. The CDR3, as DNA: TGTGCCAGCAGTACAATCGGACTAGCGGGCAAAGAGACCCAGTACTTC.

This rearrangement joins TRBV18 to TRBJ2-5; 7 bases are a match to TRBD2. The CDR3 contains 14 residues. CDR1 and CDR2 from the germline V gene are KGHSH and LQKENI. V lost 3 bases to trimming and J lost 13 bases; unmatched junction nucleotides: 14. The CDR3 loop is CASSPSRGRATSYF. CDR3 DNA: TGTGCCAGCTCACCCTCGCGGGGGAGAGCGACCTCGTACTTC.

The chain recombines TRBV12-5 with TRBJ2-7, with 7 bases aligning to TRBD2. Germline lookup yields CDR1 LGHNT and CDR2 FRNRAP. V shed 0 bases and J 0 bases; nucleotides not matched to a gene: 2. The CDR3 spans 15 residues. The CDR3 nucleotides are TGTGCTAGTGGTTTGGTAGGCGGGAGCTCCTACGAGCAGTACTTC. Residues: CASGLVGGSSYEQYF.

The chain links TRBV19 to TRBJ1-4; no firm D call. Germline V gene sequence: CDR1 LNHDA, CDR2 SQIVND (reference sequence). The CDR3 is made up of 15 amino acids. With 2 bases removed from V and 5 bases from J, the gap between germline ends came to 12 bases. CDR3 nucleotides: TGTGCCAGTAGTATAAGTGGTCTGAGAAATGAAAAACTGTTTTTT. It is translated as CASSISGLRNEKLFF.

The CDR3 sequence: CASSLRWGGEAFF. The CDR3 DNA sequence: TGTGCCAGCAGTTTAAGGTGGGGGGGGGAAGCTTTCTTT. This rearrangement joins TRBV12-3 or TRBV12-4 to TRBJ1-1; D may be TRBD1 (5 bases). Trimming cost V 2 bases and J 8 bases, with 12 bases left between them. The CDR3 sequence is 13 residues long.